This entry lists 6 T cell receptor beta chains sequenced from one sample in a study of T cells expressing NK-cell markers. For each CDR3 protein, TCRdb gives one entry from its re-call of the 5' RACE reads, without DNA. Recorded for this sample: more than 120,000 distinct CDR3 sequences. Sequencing was done on a sample of blood T cells: a sorted CD56 or NKG2C T cell subset, CD4+ or CD8+ T cells, or bulk PBMC T cells (not recorded which). The receptors originated from a man aged 18 to 30 in good health.

The chain has TRBV13 and TRBJ2-3; TCRdb outputs TRBD2, but without DNA this stays unchecked. Per the germline V gene, CDR1 is PRHDT and CDR2 is FYEKMQ (reference sequence). This CDR3 spans 16 amino acids. The CDR3 is CASSARTREVGDTQYF.

The chain has TRBV29-1 and TRBJ1-1; TCRdb's D gene call, TRBD1, goes unchecked for lack of DNA. CDR1 is SQVTM and CDR2 is ANQGSEA in the germline V gene. CDR3 size: 14 residues. The CDR3 sequence: CSVPPFTENSEAFF.

The chain carries TRBV6-6 and TRBJ2-3; TCRdb outputs TRBD1, but without DNA this stays unchecked. CDR1 MNHNY and CDR2 SVGAGI come from the germline V gene (reference sequence). This CDR3 region has 11 residues. Here the CDR3 reads CASGTVDTQYF.

This chain connects TRBV6-2 or TRBV6-3 to TRBJ2-1; the D gene TCRdb calls, TRBD1, cannot be checked with no DNA. This CDR3 is 14 amino acids long. Germline lookup yields CDR1 MNHEY and CDR2 SVGEGT. CDR3 protein: CASSSGPRGREQFF.

V usage is TRBV5-1 and J usage is TRBJ2-3; TCRdb's assignment of TRBD1 cannot be checked, as there is no DNA. The CDR3 runs to 14 residues. Looked up from germline, CDR1 is SGHRS and CDR2 is YFSETQ. CDR3 in amino acids: CASSLMGLADTQYF.

J is TRBJ2-7 and V is TRBV29-1; TCRdb gives TRBD1 as the D gene, but with no DNA this cannot be confirmed. The germline CDR1 and CDR2 sequences are SQVTM and ANQGSEA. This CDR3 spans 13 amino acids. The CDR3 is CSAVDTKSYEQYF.